This T cell receptor (beta chain) was recorded in a study of cytomegalovirus exposure and HLA in healthy donors. Study-wide findings and caveats: The productive fraction for most TCR beta V segments was about 90% or about 30% in an earlier analysis.

Turning to this clone: The target antigen is unknown.

This PCR relied on a set of 60 Vbeta primers and 13 Jbeta primers. The assay was immunoSEQ multiplex PCR, and TCRdb's table has in-frame clones only and misses some. The sample shows about 100,000 clones, about three quarters of them seen only once. Sequenced sample: PBMCs. This receptor was obtained from a man aged 35 to 55 in good health and CMV-seropositive.

The CDR3 nucleotides read TGTGCCAGCAGCTCAGGCGGGAGTGCCAAAAACATTCAGTACTTC. It codes for CASSSGGSAKNIQYF. The chain couples TRBV7-2 to TRBJ2-4; 7 bases are a match to TRBD2. V trimming: 4 bases; J trimming: 1 base; junction bases outside the gene matches: 4. Germline values: CDR1 SGHTA, CDR2 FQGNSA. This CDR3 is built from 15 residues.